A single sample is the source of the 16 T cell receptor beta chains below, sequenced in a study of blood T cells in healthy people across ages. For the second PCR, which ran for about 7 to 11 cycles, a sample-barcoded 5' primer and a J-beta primer mix were used. Via MiXCR, TCRdb re-called the 5' RACE reads, giving one row per CDR3 protein. The repertoire includes roughly 730,000 distinct CDR3 sequences, roughly 50% of them detected once, and under 30% sits in the top ten. The sample consisted of blood. The receptors come from a man aged 35-49 years in good health.

The chain joins TRBV11-1 to TRBJ2-1, with unresolved D. Per the germline V gene, CDR1 is SGHAT and CDR2 is FQDESV (reference sequence). Trimming stripped 3 bases from V and 8 bases from J, with 8 bases between. The CDR3 loop spans 12 amino acids. CDR3 coding DNA: TGTGCCAGCAGCTTTAGGTATCATGAGCAGTTCTTC. Translation: CASSFRYHEQFF.

The V gene is TRBV20-1, the J gene TRBJ2-1, with TRBD2 identical over 13 bases. Germline V gene lookup returns CDR1 DFQATT and CDR2 SNEGSKA (reference sequence). The ends lost 5 bases at V and 3 bases at J; junction bases unmatched: 10. This CDR3 is 17 amino acids long. The CDR3 DNA reads TGCAGTGCTGGGACTAGCGGGACGACTGGAAGCTACAATGAGCAGTTCTTC. The encoded protein is CSAGTSGTTGSYNEQFF.

This clonotype has a handful of counts. The genes are TRBV20-1 and TRBJ1-6; D gene uncertain. V was clipped by 5 bases and J by 5 bases, with 13 bases between them. The CDR3 has 14 residues. Germline CDR1 and CDR2: DFQATT and SNEGSKA (reference sequence). CDR3 residues: CSAPTRTDNSPLHF. CDR3 bases: TGCAGTGCTCCTACTAGAACCGATAATTCACCCCTCCACTTT.

The chain has TRBV30 and TRBJ2-3; no clear D gene. The CDR3 runs to 15 residues. The germline V and J ends were trimmed by 0 bases and 8 bases, with 18 bases remaining between them. Germline CDR1 reads GTSNPN; CDR2 reads SVGIG (reference sequence). CDR3 nucleotides: TGTGCCTGGAGTGTAATTGGGCCCGGACCGAGTACGCAGTATTTT. As protein: CAWSVIGPGPSTQYF.

The chain employs TRBV5-4 and TRBJ2-4, with unresolved D. The closer fit of TRBJ2-5 to the DNA end suggests the J call may be wrong. The germline V gene encodes CDR1 SGHNT and CDR2 YYREEE (reference sequence). This CDR3 is 14 amino acids long. The CDR3 nucleotides are TGTGCCAGCAGCTTGGCCTCTTTCCAAGAGACCCAGTACTTC. This encodes CASSLASFQETQYF.

The V call is TRBV21-1, the J call TRBJ2-1. TRBV21-1 is a pseudogene locus. The CDR3 has 15 amino acids. CDR3 loop: CASSKLHSKYNEQFF. The CDR3 DNA follows: TGTGCCAGCAGCAAATTGCATTCCAAATACAATGAGCAGTTCTTC.

This chain uses TRBV20-1 with TRBJ2-5; D is uncertain. The J call may not be correct, given that the DNA end is closer to TRBJ2-7. Germline CDR1 and CDR2: DFQATT and SNEGSKA (reference sequence). CDR3 length equals 11 residues. The CDR3 reads CSVPSSTEQYF. The CDR3 bases are TGCAGTGTACCTTCTTCGACCGAGCAGTACTTC.

The chain couples TRBV12-3 or TRBV12-4 to TRBJ2-3; unclear D gene. The CDR3 consists of 15 residues. Deletions cut 1 base from V and 1 base from J, with 9 bases between. CDR3 nucleotides: TGTGCCAGCAGTTTAGGGCTGTACGGCACAGATACGCAGTATTTT. Translating gives CASSLGLYGTDTQYF.

The chain joins TRBV20-1 to TRBJ1-1, with D unresolved. The CDR3 extends over 14 amino acids. Between the trimmed V and J ends, which lost 3 bases and 2 bases, there was a span of 13 bases. Germline CDR1 is DFQATT and CDR2 is SNEGSKA (reference sequence). The CDR3 nucleotides read TGCAGTGCTAGCCAGAACGACCAAAACACTGAAGCTTTCTTT. Its protein is CSASQNDQNTEAFF.

The rearrangement uses TRBV28 and TRBJ2-5, with 8 bases fitting TRBD2. The better agreement between TRBJ2-7 and the DNA end casts doubt on the J call. CDR1 and CDR2 (germline): MDHEN, SYDVKM. This CDR3 is 11 amino acids long. CDR3 coding DNA: TGTGCGGCGGGAGGAGGCTACGAGCAGTACTTC. Its protein is CAAGGGYEQYF.

The chain joins TRBV14 to TRBJ1-2; perhaps TRBD1 as D (6 bases). This CDR3 region has 14 residues. V lost 1 base to trimming and J lost 5 bases, with 11 bases between them. CDR1 and CDR2 (germline): SGHDN, FVKESK. The CDR3 reads CASSQVRGGYGYTF. The DNA for the CDR3 is TGTGCCAGCAGCCAAGTCAGGGGCGGGTATGGCTACACCTTC.

The CDR3 sequence: CASSLDIAGPPHEQFF. The CDR3 nucleotides are TGTGCCAGCAGCTTAGATATAGCGGGACCCCCCCATGAGCAGTTCTTC. The chain uses TRBV11-2 and TRBJ2-1, with 8 bases fitting TRBD2. The CDR3 contains 16 residues. The junction had 9 bases not matched to a gene; V was cut back by 0 bases and J by 8 bases. Germline CDR1 and CDR2: SGHAT and FQNNGV.

The chain recombines TRBV5-1 with TRBJ2-3; a weak D match, TRBD2 (6 bases). The V and J ends lost 2 bases and 4 bases respectively, with 14 bases between them. The CDR3 spans 15 residues. The germline CDR1 and CDR2 sequences are SGHRS and YFSETQ. CDR3 nucleotides: TGCGCCAGCAGCTTAAGCCCGCGGGGCCCAGATACGCAGTATTTT. Translated: CASSLSPRGPDTQYF. Together with reference TRBV5-1 and TRBJ2-3, the CDR3 gives the full variable domain: KAGVTQTPRYLIKTRGQQVTLSCSPISGHRSVSWYQQTPGQGLQFLFEYFSETQRNKGNFPGRFSGRQFSNSRSEMNVSTLELGDSALYLCASSLSPRGPDTQYFGPGTRLTVL.

This chain joins TRBV6-2 or TRBV6-3 and TRBJ1-5; D call uncertain. Between the trimmed V and J ends, which lost 6 bases and 3 bases, there was a span of 9 bases. The CDR3 covers 13 residues. The germline CDR1 and CDR2 sequences are MNHEY and SVGEGT. The CDR3 is CASSRPDNQPQHF. The CDR3 nucleotides are TGTGCCAGCAGCCGACCAGACAATCAGCCCCAGCATTTT.

This clonotype came up a few times. V usage is TRBV4-1 and J usage is TRBJ2-3, with D hard to call. There are 14 residues in the CDR3. The germline V and J ends were trimmed by 2 bases and 2 bases, with 8 bases remaining between them. Germline V CDR1 and CDR2: MGHRA, YSYEKL. CDR3 loop: CASSQLTYTDTQYF. The DNA of the CDR3 is TGCGCCAGCAGCCAACTGACATACACAGATACGCAGTATTTT.

This rearrangement joins TRBV7-2 to TRBJ2-5; no firm D call. V lost 2 bases, J lost 4 bases, and 14 bases lay in between. The CDR3 is 15 residues long. The germline gives CDR1 SGHTA, CDR2 FQGNSA. The CDR3 DNA reads TGTGCCAGCAGCTTATTGCAGGTCTTAGGAGAGACCCAGTACTTC. Its translation is CASSLLQVLGETQYF.